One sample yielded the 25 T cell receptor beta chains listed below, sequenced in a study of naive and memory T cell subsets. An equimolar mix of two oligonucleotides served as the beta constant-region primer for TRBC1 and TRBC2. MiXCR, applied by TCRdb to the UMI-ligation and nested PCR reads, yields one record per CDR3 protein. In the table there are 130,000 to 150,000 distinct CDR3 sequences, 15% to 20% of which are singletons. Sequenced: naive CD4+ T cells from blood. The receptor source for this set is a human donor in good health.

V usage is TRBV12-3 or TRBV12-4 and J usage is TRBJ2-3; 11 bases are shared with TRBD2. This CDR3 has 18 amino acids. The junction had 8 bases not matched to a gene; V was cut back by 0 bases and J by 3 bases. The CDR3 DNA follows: TGTGCCAGCAGTTTAGCTTGGCTAGCGGGAGGAAAAACAGATACGCAGTATTTT. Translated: CASSLAWLAGGKTDTQYF.

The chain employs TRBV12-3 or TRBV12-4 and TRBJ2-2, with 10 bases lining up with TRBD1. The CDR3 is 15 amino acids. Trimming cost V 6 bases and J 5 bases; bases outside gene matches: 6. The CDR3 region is CASSLTGGKTGELFF. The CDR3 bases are TGTGCCAGCAGCCTGACAGGGGGCAAGACCGGGGAGCTGTTTTTT.

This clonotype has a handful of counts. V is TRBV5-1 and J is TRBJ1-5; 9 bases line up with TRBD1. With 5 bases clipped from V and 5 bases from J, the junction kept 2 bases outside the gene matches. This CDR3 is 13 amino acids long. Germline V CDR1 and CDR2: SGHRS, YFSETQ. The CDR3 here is CASRRDRDQPQHF. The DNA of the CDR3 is TGCGCCAGCAGACGGGACAGGGATCAGCCCCAGCATTTT.

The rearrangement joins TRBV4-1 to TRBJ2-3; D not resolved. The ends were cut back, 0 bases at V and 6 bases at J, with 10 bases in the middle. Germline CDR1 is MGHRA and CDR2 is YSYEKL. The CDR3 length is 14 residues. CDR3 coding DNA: TGCGCCAGCAGCCAAGACCCGCCGCCGGATACGCAGTATTTT. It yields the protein CASSQDPPPDTQYF.

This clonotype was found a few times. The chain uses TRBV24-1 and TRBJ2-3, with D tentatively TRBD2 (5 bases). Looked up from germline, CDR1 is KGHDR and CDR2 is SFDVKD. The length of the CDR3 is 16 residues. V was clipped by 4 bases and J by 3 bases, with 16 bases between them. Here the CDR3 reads CATSEPGLPGTDTQYF. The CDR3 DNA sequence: TGTGCCACCAGTGAACCCGGACTCCCCGGAACAGATACGCAGTATTTT.

The CDR3 region has the DNA TGTGCCAGCAGCTTTGCCGTAAAGACAGGAGATTTGTACAATGAGCAGTTCTTC. Translated: CASSFAVKTGDLYNEQFF. The chain is built from TRBV5-6 and TRBJ2-1, with a possible D match to TRBD1 (6 bases). Trimming left V 2 bases short and J 4 bases short, with 22 bases between. Germline V gene lookup returns CDR1 SGHDT and CDR2 YYEEEE. The CDR3 length is 18 residues.

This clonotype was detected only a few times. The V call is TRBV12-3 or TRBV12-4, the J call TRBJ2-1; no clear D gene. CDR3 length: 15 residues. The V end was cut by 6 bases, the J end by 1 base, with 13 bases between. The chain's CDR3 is CASSPSGVSYNEQFF. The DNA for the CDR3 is TGTGCCAGCAGCCCAAGTGGGGTGTCCTACAATGAGCAGTTCTTC.

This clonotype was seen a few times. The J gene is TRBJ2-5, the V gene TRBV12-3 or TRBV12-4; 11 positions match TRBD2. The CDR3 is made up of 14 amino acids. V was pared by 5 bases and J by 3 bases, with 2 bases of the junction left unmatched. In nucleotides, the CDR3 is TGTGCCAGCAGTCCGACTAGCGGGAAAGAGACCCAGTACTTC. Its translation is CASSPTSGKETQYF.

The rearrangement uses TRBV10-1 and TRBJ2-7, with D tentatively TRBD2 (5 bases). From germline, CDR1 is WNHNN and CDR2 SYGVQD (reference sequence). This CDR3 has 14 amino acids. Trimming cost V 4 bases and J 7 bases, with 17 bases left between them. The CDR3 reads CASSGSLAPSEQYF. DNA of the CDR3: TGCGCCAGCAGTGGCAGTCTAGCCCCGTCGGAGCAGTACTTC.

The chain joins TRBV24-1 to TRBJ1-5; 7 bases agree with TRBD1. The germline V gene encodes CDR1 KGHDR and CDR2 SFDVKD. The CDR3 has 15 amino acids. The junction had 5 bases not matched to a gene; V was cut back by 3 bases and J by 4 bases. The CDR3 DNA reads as TGTGCCACCAGTGATCCGCGGACAGGTAATCAGCCCCAGCATTTT. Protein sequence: CATSDPRTGNQPQHF.

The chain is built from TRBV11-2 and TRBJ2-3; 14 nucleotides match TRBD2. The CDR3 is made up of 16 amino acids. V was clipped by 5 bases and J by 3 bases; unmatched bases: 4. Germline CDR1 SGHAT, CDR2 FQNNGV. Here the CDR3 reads CASSKRLAGGTDTQYF. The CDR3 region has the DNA TGTGCCAGCAGCAAGAGACTAGCGGGAGGGACAGATACGCAGTATTTT.

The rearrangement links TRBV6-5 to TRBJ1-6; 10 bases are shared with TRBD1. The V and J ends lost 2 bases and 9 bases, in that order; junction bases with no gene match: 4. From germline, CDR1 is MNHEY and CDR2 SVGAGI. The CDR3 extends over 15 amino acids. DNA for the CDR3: TGTGCCAGCAGTTACATTGGGACAGGGGCTTCACCCCTCCACTTT. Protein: CASSYIGTGASPLHF.

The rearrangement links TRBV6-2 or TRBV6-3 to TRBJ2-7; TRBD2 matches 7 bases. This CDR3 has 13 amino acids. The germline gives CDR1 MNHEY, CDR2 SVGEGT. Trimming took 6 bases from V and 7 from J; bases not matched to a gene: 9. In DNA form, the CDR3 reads TGTGCCAGCAGATCGCGGGAGCGTCGAGAGCAGTACTTC. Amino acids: CASRSRERREQYF.

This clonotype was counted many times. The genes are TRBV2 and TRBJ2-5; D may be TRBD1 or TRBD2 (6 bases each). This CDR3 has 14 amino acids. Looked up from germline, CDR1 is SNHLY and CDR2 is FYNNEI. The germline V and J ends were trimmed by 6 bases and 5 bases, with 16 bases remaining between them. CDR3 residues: CASRAGGGTETQYF. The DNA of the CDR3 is TGTGCCAGCAGAGCAGGAGGGGGAACCGAGACCCAGTACTTC.

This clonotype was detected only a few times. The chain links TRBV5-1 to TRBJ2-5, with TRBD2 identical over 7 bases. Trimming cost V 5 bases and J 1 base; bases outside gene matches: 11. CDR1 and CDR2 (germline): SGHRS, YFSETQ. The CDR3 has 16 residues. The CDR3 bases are TGCGCCAGCAGGACCCAGGGCGGGAGTAGCCAAGAGACCCAGTACTTC. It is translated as CASRTQGGSSQETQYF. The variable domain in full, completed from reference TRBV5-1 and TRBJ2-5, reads KAGVTQTPRYLIKTRGQQVTLSCSPISGHRSVSWYQQTPGQGLQFLFEYFSETQRNKGNFPGRFSGRQFSNSRSEMNVSTLELGDSALYLCASRTQGGSSQETQYFGPGTRLLVL.

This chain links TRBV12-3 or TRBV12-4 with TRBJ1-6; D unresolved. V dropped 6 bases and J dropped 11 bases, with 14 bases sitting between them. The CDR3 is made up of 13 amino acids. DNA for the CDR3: TGTGCCAGCAGACCGACACTGTTGACACCCCTCCACTTT. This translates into CASRPTLLTPLHF.

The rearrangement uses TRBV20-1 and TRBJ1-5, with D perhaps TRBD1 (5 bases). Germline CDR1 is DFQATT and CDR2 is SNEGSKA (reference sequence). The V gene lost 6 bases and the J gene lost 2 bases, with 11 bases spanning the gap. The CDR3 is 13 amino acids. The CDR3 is CSARALGNQPQHF. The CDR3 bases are TGCAGTGCCAGGGCCCTTGGCAATCAGCCCCAGCATTTT.

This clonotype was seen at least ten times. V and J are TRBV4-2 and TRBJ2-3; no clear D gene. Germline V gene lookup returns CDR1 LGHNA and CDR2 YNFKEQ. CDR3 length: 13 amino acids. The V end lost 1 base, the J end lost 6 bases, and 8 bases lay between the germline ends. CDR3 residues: CASSQGTTDTQYF. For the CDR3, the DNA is TGTGCCAGCAGCCAAGGGACGACCGATACGCAGTATTTT.

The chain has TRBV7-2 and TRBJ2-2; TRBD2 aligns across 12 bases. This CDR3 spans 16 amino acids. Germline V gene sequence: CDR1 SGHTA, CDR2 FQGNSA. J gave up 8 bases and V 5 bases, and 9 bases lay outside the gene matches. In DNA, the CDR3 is TGTGCCAGCAGCCTGACTAGCGGGAGCCCCCCGGGGGAGCTGTTTTTT. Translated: CASSLTSGSPPGELFF.

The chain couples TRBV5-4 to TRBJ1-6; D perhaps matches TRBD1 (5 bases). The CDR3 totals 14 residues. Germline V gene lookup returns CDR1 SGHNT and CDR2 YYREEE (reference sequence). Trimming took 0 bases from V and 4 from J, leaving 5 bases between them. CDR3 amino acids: CASSLGGYNSPLHF. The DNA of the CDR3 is TGTGCCAGCAGCTTGGGGGGGTATAATTCACCCCTCCACTTT.

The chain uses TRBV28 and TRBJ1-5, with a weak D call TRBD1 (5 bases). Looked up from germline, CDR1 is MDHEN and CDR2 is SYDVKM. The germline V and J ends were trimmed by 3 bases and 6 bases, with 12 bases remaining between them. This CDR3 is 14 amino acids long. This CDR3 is CASSFPGRGQPQHF. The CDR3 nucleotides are TGTGCCAGCAGTTTCCCGGGGAGGGGTCAGCCCCAGCATTTT.

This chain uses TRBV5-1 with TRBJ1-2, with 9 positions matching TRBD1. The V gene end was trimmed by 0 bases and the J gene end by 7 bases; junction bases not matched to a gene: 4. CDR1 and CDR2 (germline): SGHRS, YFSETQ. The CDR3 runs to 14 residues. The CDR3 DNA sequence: TGCGCCAGCAGCTTGGCGGGACAGGGTTCTGGCTACACCTTC. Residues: CASSLAGQGSGYTF.

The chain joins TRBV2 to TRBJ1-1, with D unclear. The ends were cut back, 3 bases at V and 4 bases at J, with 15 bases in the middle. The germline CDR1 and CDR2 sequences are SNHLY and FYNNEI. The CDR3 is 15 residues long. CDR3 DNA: TGTGCCAGCAGTGAGAGAAGGAGAGCTGGCACTGAAGCTTTCTTT. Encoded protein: CASSERRRAGTEAFF.

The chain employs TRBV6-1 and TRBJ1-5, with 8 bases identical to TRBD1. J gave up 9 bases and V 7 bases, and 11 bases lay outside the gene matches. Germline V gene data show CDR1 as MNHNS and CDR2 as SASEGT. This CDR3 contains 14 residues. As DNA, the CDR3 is TGTGCCAGCACCAAAGGACAGGGCACATGGCCCCAGCATTTT. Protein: CASTKGQGTWPQHF.

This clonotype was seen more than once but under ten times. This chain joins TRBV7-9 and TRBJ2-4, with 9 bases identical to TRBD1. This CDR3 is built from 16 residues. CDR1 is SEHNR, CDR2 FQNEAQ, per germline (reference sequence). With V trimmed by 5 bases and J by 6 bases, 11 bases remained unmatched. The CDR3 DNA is TGTGCCAGCAGCAATCGGACAGGGGACGGGGGAAACATTCAGTACTTC. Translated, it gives CASSNRTGDGGNIQYF.